A single sample gave rise to the 17 T cell receptor beta chains below, sequenced in a study of T cells in Graves' hyperthyroidism and ophthalmopathy. The source material, RNA transcripts, was used to amplify TCR beta CDR3 regions. The HTBI set primed first-round TCR CDR3 RT-PCR. One entry per CDR3 protein, called by TCRdb with MiXCR from the multiplex PCR reads. The sample includes some 460,000 distinct CDR3 sequences, 15% to 18% of them seen just once. Sequencing used blood. The origin of the receptors is a young woman with Graves' hyperthyroidism.

The sample holds many counts of this clonotype. The chain has TRBV28 and TRBJ1-6, with D possibly being TRBD1 (6 bases). Trimming took 2 bases from V and 8 from J, leaving 13 bases between them. Germline V CDR1 and CDR2: MDHEN, SYDVKM. This CDR3 contains 15 residues. The CDR3 coding sequence is TGTGCCAGCAGTTTACCACAGGGTGACGATTCACCCCTCCACTTT. Translating gives CASSLPQGDDSPLHF. Filled out from reference TRBV28 and TRBJ1-6, the complete variable domain reads DVKVTQSSRYLVKRTGEKVFLECVQDMDHENMFWYRQDPGLGLRLIYFSYDVKMKEKGDIPEGYSVSREKKERFSLILESASTNQTSMYLCASSLPQGDDSPLHFGNGTRLTVT.

The count of this clonotype is one. A much more abundant neighbour one base away suggests this may be a read error. The chain is built from TRBV6-2 or TRBV6-3 and TRBJ1-5; D perhaps matches TRBD1 (5 bases). Trimming cost V 5 bases and J 3 bases, with 11 bases left between them. CDR1 and CDR2 from the germline V gene are MNHEY and SVGEGT. The CDR3 contains 14 residues. The CDR3 DNA reads as TGTGCCAGCAGTAGCGGGGCAGTCAATCAGCCCCAGCATTTT. Its protein product is CASSSGAVNQPQHF.

This clonotype was observed at least ten times. The chain carries TRBV5-1 and TRBJ2-7; D perhaps matches TRBD2 (6 bases). V was clipped by 0 bases and J by 4 bases, with 14 bases between them. The CDR3 length is 15 residues. Germline CDR1 reads SGHRS; CDR2 reads YFSETQ. The CDR3 nucleotides read TGCGCCAGCAGCTTGGGGGACTCCCTTCTGTACGAGCAGTACTTC. Translating gives CASSLGDSLLYEQYF.

This clonotype occurred many times. The chain recombines TRBV2 with TRBJ2-1; 13 bases line up with TRBD2. The CDR3 has 15 amino acids. The junction had 7 bases not matched to a gene; V was cut back by 5 bases and J by 9 bases. CDR1 and CDR2 from the germline V gene are SNHLY and FYNNEI. Written as DNA, the CDR3 is TGTGCCAGCAGTCAAACTAGCGGGGGGGCGAGTGAGCAGTTCTTC. Translating it yields CASSQTSGGASEQFF.

This clonotype was recorded at least ten times. V is TRBV7-2 and J is TRBJ2-5, with D perhaps TRBD1 or TRBD2 (6 bases each). This CDR3 contains 15 residues. V shed 1 base and J shed 5 bases, with 14 bases lying between them. The germline CDR1 and CDR2 sequences are SGHTA and FQGNSA. The CDR3 bases are TGTGCCAGCAGCTTAGGGTGGGGGGCCGGGGAGACCCAGTACTTC. This gives the protein CASSLGWGAGETQYF. The entire variable domain, with the rest obtained from reference TRBV7-2 and TRBJ2-5, is as follows: GAGVSQSPSNKVTEKGKDVELRCDPISGHTALYWYRQSLGQGLEFLIYFQGNSAPDKSGLPSDRFSAERTGGSVSTLTIQRTQQEDSAVYLCASSLGWGAGETQYFGPGTRLLVL.

Regarding this clonotype: A much larger clone sits a single nucleotide away, making a read error possible. J is TRBJ2-3 and V is TRBV6-2 or TRBV6-3; no clear D gene. V was clipped by 5 bases and J by 1 base, with 10 bases between them. The CDR3 is 14 residues long. CDR1 is MNHEY, CDR2 SVGEGT, per germline. CDR3 protein: CASSRRIGTDTQYF. In DNA form, the CDR3 reads TGTGCCAGCAGTCGTCGGATTGGCACAGATACGCAGTATTTT.

This clonotype was counted ten times or more. The gene calls are TRBV3-1 and TRBJ2-5; 7 bases are a match to TRBD2. Unmatched junction bases numbered 10, after V lost 4 bases and J lost 5 bases. The CDR3 has 15 residues. CDR1 and CDR2 from the germline V gene are LGHDT and YNNKEL (reference sequence). DNA of the CDR3: TGTGCCAGCAGCCCACCCAGGACTAGGAGGGAGACCCAGTACTTC. As protein: CASSPPRTRRETQYF.

V usage is TRBV28 and J usage is TRBJ1-3; D ambiguous. Germline V gene lookup returns CDR1 MDHEN and CDR2 SYDVKM. The V and J ends lost 3 bases and 0 bases respectively, with 9 bases between them. The CDR3 length is 15 residues. The CDR3 sequence is CASSFVSISGNTIYF. The CDR3 DNA follows: TGTGCCAGCAGTTTTGTCTCCATCTCTGGAAACACCATATATTTT.

This clonotype was counted many times. The chain employs TRBV2 and TRBJ2-7, with D maybe TRBD1 (5 bases). The ends were cut back, 8 bases at V and 5 bases at J, with 16 bases in the middle. Germline V gene lookup returns CDR1 SNHLY and CDR2 FYNNEI. There are 13 residues in the CDR3. CDR3: CASGAGLIHEQYF. CDR3 DNA: TGTGCCAGCGGGGCTGGGCTTATCCACGAGCAGTACTTC.

This clonotype was seen ten or more times. V is TRBV6-5 and J is TRBJ2-7, with D perhaps matching TRBD2 (6 bases). Trimming pared 2 bases from V and 2 bases from J, leaving 16 bases between. This CDR3 has 16 residues. CDR1 is MNHEY, CDR2 SVGAGI, per germline. CDR3 nucleotides: TGTGCCAGCAGTTACGGGTTCTCGGGGGAAGCCTACGAGCAGTACTTC. As protein: CASSYGFSGEAYEQYF.

As concerns this clonotype: The junction departs from the called germline gene at one end, perhaps through a read error. The V call is TRBV7-9, the J call TRBJ2-5; TRBD1 matches 7 bases. Looked up from germline, CDR1 is SEHNR and CDR2 is FQNEAQ (reference sequence). The length of the CDR3 is 14 residues. In DNA, the CDR3 is TGTGCCGGCAGCTTGGAACAGGGGAAAGAGACCCAGTACTTC. Protein sequence: CAGSLEQGKETQYF.

This clonotype was found many times. The genes are TRBV3-1 and TRBJ2-1; the D is unclear. With 4 bases removed from V and 12 bases from J, the gap between germline ends came to 13 bases. Germline V gene sequence: CDR1 LGHDT, CDR2 YNNKEL (reference sequence). The CDR3 runs to 12 residues. CDR3 DNA: TGTGCCAGCAGCCCACAATATTCGGGGCAGTTCTTC. The encoded protein is CASSPQYSGQFF.

This clonotype was observed at least ten times. The gene calls are TRBV10-3 and TRBJ2-7; 8 nucleotides agree with TRBD1. The CDR3 totals 15 residues. V trimming: 4 bases; J trimming: 5 bases; junction bases outside the gene matches: 10. Germline CDR1 and CDR2: ENHRY and SYGVKD. Here the CDR3 reads CAISGGQAKLNEQYF. The DNA for the CDR3 is TGTGCCATCAGTGGGGGACAGGCGAAGCTAAACGAGCAGTACTTC.

This clonotype has ten or more counts. CDR3 amino acids: CASSPGGGAEQYF. The CDR3 region has the DNA TGTGCCAGCAGCCCCGGTGGGGGCGCCGAGCAGTACTTC. V and J are TRBV12-3 or TRBV12-4 and TRBJ2-7; TRBD1 might be the D (6 bases). The CDR3 is 13 amino acids. With 6 bases removed from V and 6 bases from J, the gap between germline ends came to 15 bases.

At least ten counts were recorded for this clonotype. CDR3 protein: CASSLVPGFYYEQYF. CDR3 DNA sequence: TGTGCCAGCAGTTTAGTGCCGGGGTTTTACTACGAGCAGTACTTC. The chain carries TRBV12-3 or TRBV12-4 and TRBJ2-7, with D perhaps matching TRBD2 (5 bases). The CDR3 spans 15 residues. The V and J ends lost 1 base and 3 bases respectively, with 13 bases between them.

This clonotype was seen many times. The chain is built from TRBV7-9 and TRBJ2-3; unclear D gene. The ends were cut back, 1 base at V and 6 bases at J, with 5 bases in the middle. The length of the CDR3 is 12 residues. Germline V gene lookup returns CDR1 SEHNR and CDR2 FQNEAQ (reference sequence). CDR3 DNA: TGTGCCAGCAGCTTAGTAGGGGATACGCAGTATTTT. Translating gives CASSLVGDTQYF.

This clonotype was detected many times. V and J are TRBV29-1 and TRBJ2-1, with TRBD2 identical over 7 bases. Germline V CDR1 and CDR2: SQVTM, ANQGSEA. This CDR3 spans 15 amino acids. The J segment lost 1 base and the V segment lost 4 bases, leaving 7 bases of the junction unmatched. The CDR3 region is CSVVPAGLSYNEQFF. The CDR3 DNA sequence: TGCAGCGTTGTTCCTGCGGGACTATCCTACAATGAGCAGTTCTTC.